This TCR beta chain was documented in a study of blood T cell repertoires in COVID-19. The wider study: From the United States, Italy and Spain came samples of acute and convalescent COVID-19. Sample material is recorded as cDNA or gDNA derived from T cells, B-cell-depleted T cells, or PBMCs.

J was trimmed by 12 bases and V by 5 bases; bases with no gene match: 10. Germline loops: CDR1 MNHNY, CDR2 SVGAGI (reference sequence). This CDR3 is built from 13 residues. Produced via immunoSEQ multiplex PCR; TCRdb's table is partial and in-frame only. The sample comprises more than 65,000 clones, roughly 82% of which are singletons, and approximately 12% rests with the top ten. The sequenced sample consisted of peripheral blood. The clonotype was recovered from a human donor in a cohort sampled during active COVID-19. The rearrangement links TRBV6-6 to TRBJ1-2, with 9 bases lining up with TRBD1. This CDR3 is CASSSQEQGANTF. The CDR3 DNA follows: TGTGCCAGCAGTAGCCAGGAACAGGGGGCCAACACCTTC.